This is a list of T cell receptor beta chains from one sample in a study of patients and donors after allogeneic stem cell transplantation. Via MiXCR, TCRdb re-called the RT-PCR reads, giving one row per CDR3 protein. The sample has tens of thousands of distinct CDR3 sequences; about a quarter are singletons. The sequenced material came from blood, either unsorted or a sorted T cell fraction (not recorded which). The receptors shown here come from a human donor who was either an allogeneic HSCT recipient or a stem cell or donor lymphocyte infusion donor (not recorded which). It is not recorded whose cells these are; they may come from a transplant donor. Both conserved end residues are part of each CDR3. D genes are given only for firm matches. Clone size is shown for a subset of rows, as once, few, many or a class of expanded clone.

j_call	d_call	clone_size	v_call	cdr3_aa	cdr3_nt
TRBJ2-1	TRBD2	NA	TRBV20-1	CSARDWRESSYNEQFF	TGCAGTGCTAGAGATTGGCGGGAGAGCTCCTACAATGAGCAGTTCTTC
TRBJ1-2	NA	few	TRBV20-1	CSARDLGASYGYTF	TGCAGTGCTAGAGATTTGGGGGCGAGCTATGGCTACACCTTC
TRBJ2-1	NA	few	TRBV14	CASSQATTGLLEQFF	TGTGCCAGCAGCCAGGCCACGACAGGACTCCTTGAGCAGTTCTTC
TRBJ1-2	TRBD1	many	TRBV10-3	CAISESRQGAVYGYTF	TGTGCCATCAGTGAGTCAAGACAGGGGGCTGTCTATGGCTACACCTTC
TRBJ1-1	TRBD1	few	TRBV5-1	CASSFFGQGNTEAFF	TGCGCCAGCAGCTTTTTCGGACAGGGGAACACTGAAGCTTTCTTT
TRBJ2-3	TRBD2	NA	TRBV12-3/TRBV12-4	CASTKLAGVFSDTQYF	TGTGCCAGCACTAAACTAGCGGGAGTATTCTCAGATACGCAGTATTTT
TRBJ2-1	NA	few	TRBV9	CASSVEQFF	TGTGCCAGCAGCGTGGAGCAGTTCTTC
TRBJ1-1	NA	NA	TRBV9	CASSSNSYTEAFF	TGTGCCAGCAGTTCCAACAGTTACACTGAAGCTTTCTTT
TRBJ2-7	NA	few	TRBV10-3	CAISGFGAGSSYEQYF	TGTGCCATCAGTGGTTTTGGAGCGGGCAGCTCCTACGAGCAGTACTTC
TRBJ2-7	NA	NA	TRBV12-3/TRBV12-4	CASSLRGTYEQYF	TGTGCCAGCAGTTTAAGGGGAACCTACGAGCAGTACTTC
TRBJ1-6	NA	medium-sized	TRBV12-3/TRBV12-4	CASRALDNSPLHF	TGTGCCAGCAGGGCCCTCGATAATTCACCCCTCCACTTT
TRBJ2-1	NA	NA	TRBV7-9	CASSLVGGSAGNEQFF	TGTGCCAGCAGCTTGGTCGGGGGATCGGCGGGGAATGAGCAGTTCTTC
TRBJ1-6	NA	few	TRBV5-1	CASSWTVHSLNSPLHF	TGCGCCAGCAGCTGGACAGTGCATTCCCTAAATTCACCCCTCCACTTT
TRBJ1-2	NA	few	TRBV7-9	CASSVDPGLLRDGYTF	TGTGCCAGCAGCGTCGATCCCGGTCTCCTGAGGGATGGCTACACCTTC
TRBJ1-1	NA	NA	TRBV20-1	CSALSRTGNTEAFF	TGCAGTGCCCTATCCCGGACGGGGAACACTGAAGCTTTCTTT
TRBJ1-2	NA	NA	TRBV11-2	CASSLEGGLFYGYTF	TGTGCCAGCAGCTTAGAGGGGGGCCTCTTTTATGGCTACACCTTC
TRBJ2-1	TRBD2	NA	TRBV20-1	CSARRLAGYNEQFF	TGCAGTGCTAGAAGACTAGCGGGTTACAATGAGCAGTTCTTC
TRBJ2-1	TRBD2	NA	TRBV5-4	CASSLLGLDYNEQFF	TGTGCCAGCAGCTTGTTGGGACTAGATTACAATGAGCAGTTCTTC
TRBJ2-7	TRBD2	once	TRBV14	CASSQVTSGSYEQYF	TGTGCCAGCAGCCAGGTGACTAGCGGGAGCTACGAGCAGTACTTC
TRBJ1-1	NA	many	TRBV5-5	CASSPKLGGWNTEAFF	TGTGCCAGCAGTCCAAAGCTAGGGGGATGGAACACTGAAGCTTTCTTT
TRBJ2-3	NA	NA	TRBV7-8	CASSWETGDTQYF	TGTGCCAGCAGCTGGGAGACCGGAGATACGCAGTATTTT
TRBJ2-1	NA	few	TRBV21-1	CASSKTGEGYNEQFF	TGTGCCAGCAGCAAAACAGGGGAGGGCTACAATGAGCAGTTCTTC
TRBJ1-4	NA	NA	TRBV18	CASSMGFSTNEKLFF	TGTGCCAGCTCAATGGGATTCTCAACTAATGAAAAACTGTTTTTT
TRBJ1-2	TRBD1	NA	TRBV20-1	CSAWTGSTPNYGYTF	TGCAGTGCCTGGACAGGTTCAACCCCTAACTATGGCTACACCTTC
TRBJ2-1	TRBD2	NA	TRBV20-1	CSARDLGTSGTFTNEQFF	TGCAGTGCTAGAGATCTCGGGACTAGCGGGACGTTCACCAATGAGCAGTTCTTC
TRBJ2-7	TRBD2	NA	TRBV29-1	CSVLLAGLSYEQYF	TGCAGCGTTCTACTAGCGGGCCTTAGCTACGAGCAGTACTTC
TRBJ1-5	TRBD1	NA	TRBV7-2	CASSQTTGGAYQPQHF	TGTGCCAGCAGCCAAACGACAGGGGGGGCGTATCAGCCCCAGCATTTT
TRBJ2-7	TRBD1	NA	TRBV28	CASSLETGAMGEQYF	TGTGCCAGCAGTCTCGAGACAGGGGCTATGGGCGAGCAGTACTTC
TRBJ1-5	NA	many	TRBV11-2	CASSPTGQPQHF	TGTGCCAGCAGCCCCACGGGGCAGCCCCAGCATTTT
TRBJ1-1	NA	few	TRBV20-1	CSALPPFSAEAFF	TGCAGTGCTCTCCCTCCTTTTAGTGCTGAAGCTTTCTTT
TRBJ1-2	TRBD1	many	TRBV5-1	CASSGRDRGYYGYTF	TGCGCCAGCAGCGGTCGGGACAGGGGATACTATGGCTACACCTTC
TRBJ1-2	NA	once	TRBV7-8	CASPRLDGYTF	TGTGCCAGCCCACGGTTAGATGGCTACACCTTC
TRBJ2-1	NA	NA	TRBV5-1	CASSLDSRDQQFF	TGCGCCAGCAGCTTGGACTCCCGCGATCAGCAGTTCTTC
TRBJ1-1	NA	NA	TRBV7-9	CASSFDSQAFF	TGTGCCAGCAGCTTTGACAGTCAAGCTTTCTTT
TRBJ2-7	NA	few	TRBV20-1	CSARAGPSYEQYF	TGCAGTGCTAGAGCGGGGCCTTCCTACGAGCAGTACTTC
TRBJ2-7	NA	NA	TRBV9	CASSVGPGGLYEQYF	TGTGCCAGCAGCGTAGGGCCGGGGGGCCTCTACGAGCAGTACTTC
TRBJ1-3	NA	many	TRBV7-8	CASSSGNTIYF	TGTGCCAGCAGCTCTGGAAACACCATATATTTT
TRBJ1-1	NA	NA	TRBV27	CASRFWGDTEAFF	TGTGCCAGCAGGTTCTGGGGGGACACTGAAGCTTTCTTT
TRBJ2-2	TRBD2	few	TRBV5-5	CASSRPIIAGPGELFF	TGTGCCAGCAGCCGCCCAATAATAGCGGGCCCCGGGGAGCTGTTTTTT
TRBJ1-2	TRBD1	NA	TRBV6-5	CASSYSSTGGYGYTF	TGTGCCAGCAGTTACTCCTCGACAGGGGGATATGGCTACACCTTC
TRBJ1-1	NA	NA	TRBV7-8	CASSLVGFTENTEAFF	TGTGCCAGCAGCTTAGTAGGTTTTACGGAGAACACTGAAGCTTTCTTT
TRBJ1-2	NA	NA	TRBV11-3	CASNSEGAYGYTF	TGTGCCAGCAACAGCGAAGGGGCTTATGGCTACACCTTC
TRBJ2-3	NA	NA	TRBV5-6	CASSLARGTPTDTQYF	TGTGCCAGCAGCTTGGCCCGGGGCACACCCACAGATACGCAGTATTTT
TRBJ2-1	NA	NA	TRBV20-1	CSASPQRTNNEQFF	TGCAGTGCTAGTCCCCAGCGGACCAACAATGAGCAGTTCTTC
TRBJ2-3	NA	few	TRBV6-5	CASSYLSGTDTQYF	TGTGCCAGCAGTTACTTGAGTGGCACAGATACGCAGTATTTT
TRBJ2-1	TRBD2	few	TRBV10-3	CAISPSGGPNEQFF	TGTGCCATCAGCCCTAGCGGGGGCCCCAATGAGCAGTTCTTC
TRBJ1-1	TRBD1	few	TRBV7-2	CASSLAPGTGTEAFF	TGTGCCAGCAGCTTAGCCCCCGGGACAGGGACTGAAGCTTTCTTT
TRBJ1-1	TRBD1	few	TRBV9	CASSRGTGRTEAFF	TGTGCCAGCAGCAGGGGGACAGGGCGAACTGAAGCTTTCTTT
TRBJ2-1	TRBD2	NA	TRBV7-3	CASSLFGTSGGSNEQFF	TGTGCCAGCAGCTTATTTGGGACTAGCGGGGGTTCAAATGAGCAGTTCTTC